The TCR beta chain described here comes from a study of cytomegalovirus exposure and HLA in healthy donors (TCRdb year 2017). Looking at the study overall: In an earlier analysis of 550 to 750 of the donors, about 260 Gb of sequence data and just under 120 million unique TCR beta sequences from 150 million to 200 million T cells were reported. Approximately 300 gigabases of sequencing data and around 85 million unique TCR sequences made up an early release that covered fewer than 650 HLA-typed donors. Of the 300 to 450 genotyped donors, less than 85% were placed in the genetic ancestry cluster associated with self-reported Caucasian donors. The study was designed to test whether signatures of past pathogen exposure could be identified by cataloging public T cell receptors. The T cell repertoires of about 700 subjects were profiled by immunosequencing and related to cytomegalovirus serostatus. Along with the approximately 650-subject first cohort, a separate validation cohort of approximately 110 different subjects was used. To predict cytomegalovirus infection status, the study combined high-throughput TCR immunosequencing, statistical association of individual TCRs with disease status, and machine learning. To study patterns of TCR occurrence, a later analysis re-analyzed previously published TCR beta repertoires from hundreds of donors and added high-resolution HLA genotyping. Rather than using new phenotypic data, the later analysis identified candidate immune exposures from TCR beta sequences and from how often those sequences occurred across donors. An earlier analysis of roughly 600 of the donors used high-throughput TCR beta sequencing to judge whether each TCR beta V gene segment behaved as functional or pseudogenic. Alongside the repertoire data, information on donor age, sex, ethnicity and CMV serostatus was compiled. A later genetic analysis took genome-wide SNP genotypes for about 55% of the 666 donors and used that subset as a discovery cohort. All discovery cohort repertoires had been generated using a single sequencing platform. Class I and class II HLA loci were covered by the typing at four-digit resolution. Typing coverage differed by locus: A, B, C, DRB1 and DQB1 were typed in roughly 620-630 donors, DQA1 in 500 to 550, DPA1 in nearly 610, and DPB1 in 450 to 490. Because of strong linkage in the cohort, roughly five DR-DQ haplotypes were treated as single units for association and clustering. Among a few hundred genotyped donors of the cohort, an average of 235,054 unique TCR beta nucleotide sequences were sequenced per donor, roughly 20% of them non-productive.

Summary of the overall study and its limitations: A later genetic analysis associated a missense DCLRE1C variant with V-gene and J-gene trimming of TCR beta chains, and an independent cohort replicated the association. Because counts were too low, roughly 16 rarely observed V segments, including chromosome 9 orphons, were left out of the earlier analysis of a few hundred of the donors. A total of around 150 TCR beta chains were listed by the study as associated with cytomegalovirus. A further reported finding was that TCR beta sequences accurately predicted the HLA-A and HLA-B alleles for most subjects in the first cohort. The classifier was reported to diagnose cytomegalovirus status with high specificity and sensitivity in both the original and validation cohorts. Roughly uniform sequencing depth across donors was assumed in presence/absence analyses, although this assumption may not hold. In a later genetic analysis, fewer N-insertions in productive TCRs were reported among donors in an Asian-associated ancestry cluster than the roughly 670-donor mean. Broadly in line with IMGT annotations, most TCR beta V segments showed up in productive rearrangements about 87% or about 30% of the time in an earlier analysis of around 550 of the donors. Immune exposure information for the cohort was limited to CMV serostatus. In this cohort, only TCR beta chains were sequenced, and detectable features were limited by the absence of alpha or paired-chain data. Several of the top co-occurrence clusters appeared to be linked to parvovirus B19, influenza, CMV and Epstein-Barr virus, according to a later analysis. A cluster of highly shared sequence variants was judged likely to represent a technical artifact of the sequencing pipeline. Because the 87-base-pair reads could not distinguish some IMGT-functional V segments, including TRBV6-2 and TRBV6-3, those segments were excluded. A later analysis associated 16,951 TCR beta sequences with specific HLA alleles at a false discovery rate of 0.05. When HLA alleles, especially DR and DQ, strongly co-occurred, TCR associations were difficult to assign to individual alleles. According to the authors, the approach could potentially be generalized to other disease states and immunological phenotypes. Most TCR sequences were observed very rarely across donors, whereas some public TCRs were present in many individuals. A later analysis found that HLA-associated TCR beta chains were more clonally expanded and had lower generation probabilities than equally common non-associated chains. Because some donors lacked HLA typing at each locus, the association tests relied only on the typed subset. According to a later analysis, TCR association rates differed among HLA loci, with DRB1 alleles showing the most associated TCRs and HLA-C alleles showing the fewest. Three of the identified cytomegalovirus-associated TCR beta chains were confirmed in vitro to be specific for cytomegalovirus antigens. A later analysis found that most CMV-associated TCR beta chains appeared HLA-restricted, with HLA associations seemingly driven largely by CMV exposure. Correlated functional status among segregating V segments might reflect linkage disequilibrium, but an unknown experimental factor could not be ruled out.

The cohort was made up of 500 to 850 healthy bone marrow donors. At the time of sampling, all cohort members were nominally healthy, though unrecorded immune exposures were likely present. The donor was CMV seronegative and was included in the group of 352 seronegative cohort members. Every donor gave a peripheral blood sample, and the peripheral blood mononuclear cells from that sample were used for TCR beta sequencing. The Qiagen DNeasy Blood Extraction Kit was used to extract genomic DNA from the blood cell samples. This clone was observed a handful of times. Its antigen is unknown. Nothing much larger sits one base from this clone, and base qualities are not available. Measured from the cysteine to the phenylalanine, the CDR3 is 13 residues long. Only the CDR3 region is kept as DNA, spanning 39 bases read in frame from base 1. V gives up 2 bases and J gives up 2 bases, and the segment between their germline ends measures 4 bases. CDR1 MNHEY and CDR2 SVGAGI are derived from the germline V gene.

Preparation of the library involved the immunoSEQ multiplex PCR assay. A mixture of 60 forward primers for TCR Vbeta segments and 13 reverse primers for TCR Jbeta segments was used in the multiplex PCR. The CDR3 region of rearranged TCR beta genes was amplified from genomic DNA by a multiplex PCR assay. Amplified TCR beta libraries were sequenced as 87-base-pair reads on the Illumina HiSeq System. In the original analysis: A later analysis counted tens of millions of unique TCR beta chains across the 650 to 800 repertoires, and some 11 million of these chains were shared by at least two donors. A nearest-neighbor algorithm error-corrected the raw reads and collapsed the reads into unique sequences, merging closely related sequences to remove PCR and sequencing errors. CDR3 sequences were aligned to IMGT reference sequences to assign V, D and J gene segments. For a sequence to be retained, a match of at least six nucleotides to both a V gene segment and a J gene segment was required. Rearrangements were classified as productive when the CDR3 lacked stop codons and remained in frame with V and J, and all other rearrangements were classified as non-productive. CDR3 was defined according to IMGT convention as the region running from the second conserved V-encoded cysteine to the conserved J-encoded phenylalanine. Sequences without an unambiguous match to a single V gene segment were excluded from the earlier analysis of approximately 560 of the donors. An earlier analysis of under 750 of the donors called V segments functional above 56.7% productive rearrangements and segregating when the between-donor standard deviation exceeded 5%. A statistical classification framework was built to diagnose cytomegalovirus status from the catalog of TCR beta chain sequences. A later analysis assigned V and J genes by comparing TCR nucleotide sequences with IMGT/GENE-DB human TR gene sequences. Using the TCRdist pipeline, a later analysis assigned CDR3 sequences along with most-parsimonious VDJ recombination scenarios. A later analysis defined each TCR beta chain by its CDR3 amino acid sequence plus V-gene family, and excluded reads lacking a unique V-gene family. As a way to deal with suspected cross-contamination and a sequencing artifact, a later analysis dropped 500 to 700 nucleotide sequences that were highly shared and had low generation probability. A later analysis calculated a clonal expansion index for each public chain from normalized within-repertoire ranks of inferred template counts. In a later analysis, generation probabilities were computed using a VDJ recombination model fitted to out-of-frame rearrangements, and the results were checked against IGoR. In a later analysis, TCR-TCR, TCR-HLA and TCR-CMV co-occurrence was scored with hypergeometric tests, and a repertoire-size bias correction was applied to TCR pairs. False discovery rates were estimated in a later analysis by permuting HLA or CMV assignments 20 times. A later analysis grouped co-occurring TCRs with DBSCAN, adding TCRdist sequence similarity when clustering within HLA-allele-positive subsets. For co-occurrence clustering, repertoires with fewer than 30,000 or more than 120,000 public chains were excluded, along with a handful of repertoires with anomalous nucleotide sharing. The source is immuneACCESS, and TCRdb retained only in-frame sequences with V and J called. Part of the clones is not carried over; for the studies checked, unresolved V genes explain less than half of this, and the remainder is unexplained. That table supplies the V and J calls and clone size; D and trimming were determined from the DNA. Within this sample are some 120,000 clones, with roughly 9.9% of them counted one time only. The top ten hold 3% of the sample.

The sequenced material came from PBMCs. The clonotype comes from a man aged 30 to 45 in good health and CMV-seronegative. Here the chain combines TRBV6-5 and TRBJ2-1, with no D gene named confidently. For the CDR3, the sequence is CASSYAAYNEQFF. The DNA sequence is given as TGTGCCAGCAGTTACGCAGCCTACAATGAGCAGTTCTTC.